Listed below are T cell receptor beta chains from one sample, sequenced in a study of T-cell memory formation after mild COVID-19. TCRdb re-derived calls from the 5' RACE reads in MiXCR, one entry per CDR3 protein. This sample carries about 260,000 distinct CDR3 sequences, 7.5% to 9.5% of them seen once, and the ten largest clones take about 22%. The sequenced sample was PBMCs or a T cell subset sorted from them (not recorded which). These receptor sequences come from a young man who had mild COVID-19 (a few samples of this study predate the infection). Cell type and time point are not known. CDR3s include the opening cysteine and the closing phenylalanine or tryptophan. Each record gives: CDR3 protein, CDR3 DNA, J gene, D gene, V gene, clone size. A D gene is named only where the DNA matches it firmly. Clone size, where shown, is once, few, many, or a class for clones that have expanded.

CDR3 protein: CASTSGWTEANEKLFF
CDR3 DNA: TGTGCCAGCACGAGCGGATGGACCGAGGCTAATGAAAAACTGTTTTTT
J gene: TRBJ1-4
D gene: NA
V gene: TRBV6-1
clone size: NA

CDR3 protein: CASTPRLAGTHTQYF
CDR3 DNA: TGTGCCAGCACCCCACGCCTAGCGGGGACGCATACGCAGTATTTT
J gene: TRBJ2-3
D gene: TRBD2
V gene: TRBV7-2
clone size: few

CDR3 protein: CASSPGEGALYNEQFF
CDR3 DNA: TGTGCCAGCAGCCCGGGGGAGGGGGCTCTCTACAATGAGCAGTTCTTC
J gene: TRBJ2-1
D gene: NA
V gene: TRBV9
clone size: many

CDR3 protein: CASSLGEKDTQYF
CDR3 DNA: TGTGCCAGCAGCTTGGGAGAGAAAGATACGCAGTATTTT
J gene: TRBJ2-3
D gene: NA
V gene: TRBV5-6
clone size: NA

CDR3 protein: CASSEEGGGVDTQYF
CDR3 DNA: TGTGCCAGCAGTGAAGAAGGGGGCGGGGTAGATACGCAGTATTTT
J gene: TRBJ2-3
D gene: NA
V gene: TRBV6-1
clone size: few

CDR3 protein: CASSQTLVEAQYF
CDR3 DNA: TGTGCCAGCAGCCAAACTCTAGTTGAGGCCCAGTACTTC
J gene: TRBJ2-5
D gene: NA
V gene: TRBV3-1
clone size: NA

CDR3 protein: CASEGNNYGYTF
CDR3 DNA: TGTGCCAGCGAGGGGAATAACTATGGCTACACCTTC
J gene: TRBJ1-2
D gene: NA
V gene: TRBV2
clone size: many

CDR3 protein: CASSFWTGGNWDTGELFF
CDR3 DNA: TGTGCCAGCAGCTTCTGGACAGGGGGCAACTGGGACACCGGGGAGCTGTTTTTT
J gene: TRBJ2-2
D gene: TRBD1
V gene: TRBV7-9
clone size: many

CDR3 protein: CASSSSGQDGTEAFF
CDR3 DNA: TGCGCCAGCAGCTCCTCGGGACAGGATGGCACTGAAGCTTTCTTT
J gene: TRBJ1-1
D gene: TRBD1
V gene: TRBV5-1
clone size: NA

CDR3 protein: CASSRQNQETQYF
CDR3 DNA: TGTGCCAGCAGTAGACAGAACCAAGAGACCCAGTACTTC
J gene: TRBJ2-5
D gene: NA
V gene: TRBV7-2
clone size: NA

CDR3 protein: CASSQDQGRTEAFF
CDR3 DNA: TGTGCCAGCAGCCAAGATCAGGGCAGGACTGAAGCTTTCTTT
J gene: TRBJ1-1
D gene: NA
V gene: TRBV4-2
clone size: many

CDR3 protein: CASSLRTSIEQYF
CDR3 DNA: TGTGCCAGCAGCTTGAGGACTTCCATCGAGCAGTACTTC
J gene: TRBJ2-7
D gene: NA
V gene: TRBV5-6
clone size: NA